This T cell receptor (beta chain) originates from a study of breast tumors, draining lymph nodes, adjacent tissues listed by TCRdb under 2016. For the wider study: TCR beta repertoires were compared across tumor, adjacent nontumor tissue and axillary lymph nodes obtained from breast cancer patients. In human breast cancer, the study set out to assess how tumor, surrounding tissue and draining lymph node repertoires relate to one another and whether T cells might be exchanged between them.

Adjacent samples were composed of nontumor breast tissue surrounding the tumor. Data came from an Illumina HiSeq 2000. TCR beta chain libraries were generated by multiplex PCR amplification. The amplified TCR beta chain products were analyzed by high-throughput sequencing. The public reads were run again by TCRdb, first through fastp at Q25 and then through MiXCR, and only productive beta chains were kept. Under each unique CDR3 protein, matching rows form one entry showing the most common genes and DNA. For this sample there are approximately 22,000 distinct CDR3 sequences; 64% appear just once. The ten top clones hold 15% to 20% of the sample. From a lookup of the germline V gene, CDR1 and CDR2 are MNHNS and SASEGT. V ends up 7 bases short and J 5 bases short, with an unmatched junction base count of 5. The CDR3 numbers 13 residues from cysteine through phenylalanine. This entry keeps only the CDR3 DNA: 39 bases, framed from base 1.

Of note for this clonotype: Its cognate antigen has yet to be identified. One base away there is no much larger clone; base qualities are not given.

What the authors observed across the whole study: The conclusion that tumor T cells originate in lymph nodes was framed as consistent with a hypothesis rather than directly demonstrated. Tumors showed preferential V and J gene usage, and their T-cell repertoire diversity fell below that of lymph nodes yet above that of nontumor tissue. Tumor and nontumor tissue repertoires were significantly more similar in luminal-like than in basal-like breast cancer. The data were judged consistent with most tumor T cells deriving from the lymph node and then expanding within tumor tissue.

The sample comprised tumor-adjacent breast tissue. The sequence was obtained from a female donor with breast cancer. Some clones in this sample may be carry-over from other donors' samples. The chain joins TRBV6-1 to TRBJ1-5, and TRBD1 aligns with 7 junction nucleotides. The bases read TGTGCCAGCACCACCCAGGGGGATCAGCCCCAGCATTTT. Translated, this gives CASTTQGDQPQHF.